This T cell receptor (beta chain) was retrieved from a study of identical twins. This clonotype appeared many times. Its specificity is unknown. Germline V lookup: CDR1 SGHRS, CDR2 YFSETQ. This CDR3 contains 14 residues. V lost 0 bases and J lost 6, with 11 bases in between. Broader study findings: Partial confounding of zero-insertion analyses by invariant MAIT and iNKT cells was possible. Low generation probability was overrepresented in out-of-frame alpha sequences shared by twins. For cord blood, abundant beta clonotypes had fewer insertions, unlike memory repertoires, which showed none.

In TCRdb, the 5' RACE reads were re-called with MiXCR into one record per CDR3 protein. Of some 200,000 distinct CDR3 sequences listed, around 6.9% were seen once; the top ten hold less than 2.5%. Among all donors, each was a healthy Caucasian. In addition, the sample was reused for a study of yellow fever vaccine responses in identical twins.

This clonotype was obtained from a young woman in good health. Sequenced: memory (CD45RO+) T cells sorted from blood. The J gene is TRBJ2-3, the V gene TRBV5-1; possibly TRBD1 for D (5 bases). The CDR3 DNA reads TGCGCCAGCAGCTTGGCGACAGCCACTGATACGCAGTATTTT. Residues: CASSLATATDTQYF.